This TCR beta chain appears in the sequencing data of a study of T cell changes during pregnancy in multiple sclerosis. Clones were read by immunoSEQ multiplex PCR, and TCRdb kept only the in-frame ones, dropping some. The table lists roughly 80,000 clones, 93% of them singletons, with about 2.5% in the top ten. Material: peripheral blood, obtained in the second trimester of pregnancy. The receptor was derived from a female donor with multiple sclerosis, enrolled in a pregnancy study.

The chain's CDR3 is CASSFEATGELFF. CDR3 nucleotide sequence: TGCGCCAGCAGCTTCGAGGCCACCGGGGAGCTGTTTTTT. The chain carries TRBV5-1 and TRBJ2-2; D gene uncertain. V lost 2 bases and J 4 bases, leaving 6 bases between the germline ends. From germline, CDR1 is SGHRS and CDR2 YFSETQ. The CDR3 extends over 13 amino acids.